These T cell receptor beta chains were read from a single sample in a study of T-cell memory formation after mild COVID-19. Each CDR3 protein gets one entry after TCRdb re-called the 5' RACE reads with MiXCR. The table records 270,000 or so distinct CDR3 sequences, approximately 15% of them present only once. Sequenced sample: PBMCs or a T cell subset sorted from them (not recorded which). These receptors were obtained from a man aged 18 to 30 who had mild COVID-19 (a few samples of this study predate the infection). Cell type and time point are not known. The CDR3 runs from the conserved cysteine through the conserved F or W. Each record gives: CDR3 DNA, CDR3 protein, clone size, D gene, J gene, V gene. A D gene is named only where the DNA matches it firmly. The size entry is marked missing in some rows and otherwise reads once, few, many or a size class.

cdr3_nt: TGTGCCAGCAGCAGGGGACAGGGTCCGCACACTGAAGCTTTCTTT
cdr3_aa: CASSRGQGPHTEAFF
clone_size: few
d_call: TRBD1
j_call: TRBJ1-1
v_call: TRBV7-9

cdr3_nt: TGCGCCAGCAGCCCCAGGGGGTCCGGAGAAAAACTGTTTTTT
cdr3_aa: CASSPRGSGEKLFF
clone_size: few
d_call: TRBD1
j_call: TRBJ1-4
v_call: TRBV5-1

cdr3_nt: TGCGCCAGCAGCCAAGACAGGCCGGGGGAGCAGTTCTTC
cdr3_aa: CASSQDRPGEQFF
clone_size: NA
d_call: NA
j_call: TRBJ2-1
v_call: TRBV4-3

cdr3_nt: TGTGCCACCAGTGATCCCCGGACAGGGGGAGAGACCCAGTACTTC
cdr3_aa: CATSDPRTGGETQYF
clone_size: few
d_call: TRBD1
j_call: TRBJ2-5
v_call: TRBV24-1

cdr3_nt: TGCGCCAGCAGCTTGGCGGGACCCAAATCCGGGGAGCTGTTTTTT
cdr3_aa: CASSLAGPKSGELFF
clone_size: many
d_call: NA
j_call: TRBJ2-2
v_call: TRBV5-1

cdr3_nt: TGTGCCAGCAGTTACTCCGCCGACACTAGTTTTGGGGATACGCAGTATTTT
cdr3_aa: CASSYSADTSFGDTQYF
clone_size: NA
d_call: NA
j_call: TRBJ2-3
v_call: TRBV6-5

cdr3_nt: TGTGCCAGCAGCCCCTTGGGGAGCCTAGCCAAAAACATTCAGTACTTC
cdr3_aa: CASSPLGSLAKNIQYF
clone_size: NA
d_call: NA
j_call: TRBJ2-4
v_call: TRBV13

cdr3_nt: TGTGCCACCAGCGGAATAAGAAAATTGGGAGAGACCCAGTACTTC
cdr3_aa: CATSGIRKLGETQYF
clone_size: NA
d_call: NA
j_call: TRBJ2-5
v_call: TRBV15

cdr3_nt: TGTGCCAGCAGCCACCCTGGGGGCACAGATACGCAGTATTTT
cdr3_aa: CASSHPGGTDTQYF
clone_size: NA
d_call: NA
j_call: TRBJ2-3
v_call: TRBV5-8

cdr3_nt: TGTGCCAGCAGCGTAGCTCCCGGAGAGACCCAGTACTTC
cdr3_aa: CASSVAPGETQYF
clone_size: NA
d_call: NA
j_call: TRBJ2-5
v_call: TRBV9

cdr3_nt: TGTGCCAGCAGCTTGGACGGCTATGGCTACACCTTC
cdr3_aa: CASSLDGYGYTF
clone_size: many
d_call: NA
j_call: TRBJ1-2
v_call: TRBV7-2

cdr3_nt: TGTGCCAGCAGCGCCCGGACAGGGAGGGCTAACTATGGCTACACCTTC
cdr3_aa: CASSARTGRANYGYTF
clone_size: NA
d_call: TRBD1
j_call: TRBJ1-2
v_call: TRBV7-2

cdr3_nt: TGTGCCAGCAGCGAGGGACAGAGCCATTACTATTTT
cdr3_aa: CASSEGQSHYYF
clone_size: few
d_call: TRBD1
j_call: TRBJ2-3
v_call: TRBV5-4

cdr3_nt: TGCGCCAGCAGCCAAGGGATAGAAGAAGTCTACACCTTC
cdr3_aa: CASSQGIEEVYTF
clone_size: NA
d_call: NA
j_call: TRBJ1-2
v_call: TRBV4-3

cdr3_nt: TGTGCCAGCAGTCGAGACAGGGGGGATTCACCCCTCCACTTT
cdr3_aa: CASSRDRGDSPLHF
clone_size: NA
d_call: TRBD1
j_call: TRBJ1-6
v_call: TRBV12-3/TRBV12-4

cdr3_nt: TGTGCCAGCAGTTACAGGATGGGGGTCGATACGCAGTATTTT
cdr3_aa: CASSYRMGVDTQYF
clone_size: NA
d_call: NA
j_call: TRBJ2-3
v_call: TRBV6-2/TRBV6-3

cdr3_nt: TGTGCCAGCAGAAAGGAATGGGGCGGCGAAGTACCTACGAACATTCAGTACTTC
cdr3_aa: CASRKEWGGEVPTNIQYF
clone_size: NA
d_call: NA
j_call: TRBJ2-4
v_call: TRBV12-3/TRBV12-4